This T cell receptor beta chain was profiled in a study of regulatory T cells in long-lasting Graves disease. Time point defined: persistent/refractory GD, antithyroid drugs over 5 years with positive TRAb. PBMCs were the source of the RNA used for TCR sequencing. CDR3 length equals 15 residues. V lost 3 bases to trimming and J lost 3 bases, with 12 bases between them. Building of the TCR beta libraries involved iRepertoire HTBI primers and Arm-PCR of CDR3 regions. TCRdb ran MiXCR on the multiplex PCR reads and lists one entry per CDR3 protein. The repertoire has 390,000 or so distinct CDR3 sequences, more than 20% of them found once; the top ten carry approximately 27%. This clonotype has at least ten counts.

The V gene is TRBV12-3 or TRBV12-4, the J gene TRBJ1-3, with no clear D. This clonotype originated in a woman aged 40 to 50 with Graves disease. Here the sequenced sample was peripheral blood mononuclear cells (PBMCs), taken when the disease was refractory, from a patient treated with antithyroid drugs. The CDR3 spells CASSFGGRYGNTIYF. The CDR3 DNA reads as TGTGCCAGCAGTTTCGGAGGGAGATATGGAAACACCATATATTTT.